This T cell receptor (beta chain) is from a study of tumor and adjacent non-tumor tissue in lung cancer. A modified ARM-PCR protocol with three rounds of nested PCR amplified TCRbeta. Using its own MiXCR run on the multiplex PCR reads, TCRdb lists one record per CDR3 protein. Of around 57,000 distinct CDR3 sequences listed, roughly 60% were seen once; the top ten hold around 33%. The CDR3 consists of 13 residues. The germline V gene encodes CDR1 SGHKS and CDR2 YYEKEE (reference sequence). A note on this clonotype: At one end the junction does not follow the germline gene, possibly because of a read error.

This sample's RNA came from whole unsorted tissue. This non-tumor lung sample came from over 3 cm beyond the tumor edge. V and J are TRBV5-5 and TRBJ2-7, with D possibly being TRBD1 (5 bases). The source of this sequence is a man aged 70 or older with non-small cell lung cancer. The specimen sequenced was distant non-tumor lung tissue. The DNA for the CDR3 is TGTACCAGCAGCTTGGCAGGGCCCTACGAGCAGTACTTC. It codes for CTSSLAGPYEQYF.